One sample yielded the 10 T cell receptor beta chains listed below, sequenced in a study of beta chain features in type 1 diabetes. Of the isolated RNA, all was reverse transcribed, and so the sequenced material was expressed TCRB transcripts. TCRdb keeps only in-frame clones here, not all; method: immunoSEQ multiplex PCR. The table has hundreds of thousands of clones, about 10% seen once; the top ten hold less than 0.06%. The sequenced material came from naive CD4+ T cells from blood. These receptors were collected from a woman under 30 in good health.

This sequence joins TRBV25-1 and TRBJ2-3; 8 bases are a match to TRBD1. The CDR3 is 17 residues long. Germline V gives CDR1 MGHDK, CDR2 SYGVNS. V gave up 6 bases and J gave up 2 bases; unmatched junction bases: 13. The CDR3 reads CASRQTRDRSSTDTQYF. The CDR3 nucleotides are TGTGCCAGCAGGCAGACCCGGGACAGGTCTTCCACAGATACGCAGTATTTT.

This clone was seen only a few times. This chain connects TRBV30 to TRBJ1-1; no definite D call. V gave up 3 bases and J gave up 2 bases, with 10 bases separating them. Per the germline V gene, CDR1 is GTSNPN and CDR2 is SVGIG (reference sequence). The CDR3 spans 13 residues. The CDR3 loop reads CAWRGLPNTEAFF. In nucleotides, the CDR3 is TGTGCCTGGAGAGGCCTCCCCAACACTGAAGCTTTCTTT. The whole variable domain, filled in from reference TRBV30 and TRBJ1-1, reads SQTIHQWPATLVQPVGSPLSLECTVEGTSNPNLYWYRQAAGRGLQLLFYSVGIGQISSEVPQNLSASRPQDRQFILSSKKLLLSDSGFYLCAWRGLPNTEAFFGQGTRLTVV.

V and J are TRBV4-2 and TRBJ2-1, with 9 bases lining up with TRBD1. J lost 2 bases, V lost 5 bases, and 4 bases had no gene match. The CDR3 consists of 15 residues. Germline V gene data show CDR1 as LGHNA and CDR2 as YNFKEQ. The CDR3 DNA sequence: TGTGCCAGCAGCGACCGGGACAGGGCCTACAATGAGCAGTTCTTC. Encoded protein: CASSDRDRAYNEQFF.

The V call is TRBV5-1, the J call TRBJ2-1, with 12 positions matching TRBD2. Germline CDR1 reads SGHRS; CDR2 reads YFSETQ. Trimming took 4 bases from V and 0 from J; bases not matched to a gene: 2. The CDR3 consists of 16 residues. The CDR3 bases are TGCGCCAGCAGCGCTAGCGGGAGGGCCTCCTACAATGAGCAGTTCTTC. Its protein is CASSASGRASYNEQFF.

This clone was detected a few times. V gene TRBV4-3 combines with J gene TRBJ2-7; D may correspond to TRBD1 or TRBD2 (5 bases each). The germline V gene encodes CDR1 LGHNA and CDR2 YSLEER. The CDR3 runs to 15 residues. The V and J ends lost 3 bases and 2 bases respectively, with 14 bases between them. DNA for the CDR3: TGCGCCAGCAGCCACCGAACCGGGGCAGCCTACGAGCAGTACTTC. As protein: CASSHRTGAAYEQYF.

This clone turned up a few times. The chain joins TRBV6-4 to TRBJ2-3; 10 positions agree with TRBD2. Germline lookup yields CDR1 MRHNA and CDR2 SNTAGT. The trim removed 6 bases at V and 5 bases at J, leaving 5 bases unmatched. This CDR3 contains 14 residues. The CDR3 region is CASSIAGGGDTQYF. CDR3 bases: TGTGCCAGCAGCATAGCGGGAGGCGGAGATACGCAGTATTTT.

A few counts support this clone. The chain has TRBV9 and TRBJ2-1; no definite D call. Germline assignment: CDR1 SGDLS and CDR2 YYNGEE. CDR3 length equals 12 residues. The V end was cut by 4 bases, the J end by 5 bases, with 7 bases between. CDR3 DNA: TGTGCCAGCAGCCGGCTGAACAATGAGCAGTTCTTC. It encodes CASSRLNNEQFF.

This clone was seen a few times. This chain's CDR3 is CAWSVRSGGQETQYF. The CDR3 DNA is TGTGCCTGGAGTGTAAGGTCAGGGGGCCAGGAGACCCAGTACTTC. J is TRBJ2-5 and V is TRBV30, with TRBD1 identical over 8 bases. The CDR3 extends over 15 amino acids. Germline V CDR1 and CDR2: GTSNPN, SVGIG (reference sequence). With V trimmed by 0 bases and J by 5 bases, 8 bases remained unmatched. Drawing the rest from reference TRBV30 and TRBJ2-5, the complete variable domain is SQTIHQWPATLVQPVGSPLSLECTVEGTSNPNLYWYRQAAGRGLQLLFYSVGIGQISSEVPQNLSASRPQDRQFILSSKKLLLSDSGFYLCAWSVRSGGQETQYFGPGTRLLVL.

V usage is TRBV5-1 and J usage is TRBJ1-4; D is ambiguous. The germline V and J ends were trimmed by 2 bases and 12 bases, with 14 bases remaining between them. This CDR3 has 13 amino acids. Looked up from germline, CDR1 is SGHRS and CDR2 is YFSETQ. The CDR3 DNA follows: TGCGCCAGCAGCTTTATTTCGTCGTCGGAACTGTTTTTT. This encodes CASSFISSSELFF. Variable domain in full (rest from reference TRBV5-1 and TRBJ1-4): KAGVTQTPRYLIKTRGQQVTLSCSPISGHRSVSWYQQTPGQGLQFLFEYFSETQRNKGNFPGRFSGRQFSNSRSEMNVSTLELGDSALYLCASSFISSSELFFGSGTQLSVL.

This clone was observed a handful of times. The chain employs TRBV7-8 and TRBJ2-7; D is perhaps TRBD1 or TRBD2 (5 bases each). The CDR3 contains 16 residues. CDR1 and CDR2 from the germline V gene are SGHVS and FQNEAQ. V was trimmed by 5 bases and J by 0 bases, leaving 17 bases between them. The CDR3 sequence is CASSATSGRNSYEQYF. The CDR3 bases are TGTGCCAGCAGCGCGACTTCGGGACGGAACTCCTACGAGCAGTACTTC.